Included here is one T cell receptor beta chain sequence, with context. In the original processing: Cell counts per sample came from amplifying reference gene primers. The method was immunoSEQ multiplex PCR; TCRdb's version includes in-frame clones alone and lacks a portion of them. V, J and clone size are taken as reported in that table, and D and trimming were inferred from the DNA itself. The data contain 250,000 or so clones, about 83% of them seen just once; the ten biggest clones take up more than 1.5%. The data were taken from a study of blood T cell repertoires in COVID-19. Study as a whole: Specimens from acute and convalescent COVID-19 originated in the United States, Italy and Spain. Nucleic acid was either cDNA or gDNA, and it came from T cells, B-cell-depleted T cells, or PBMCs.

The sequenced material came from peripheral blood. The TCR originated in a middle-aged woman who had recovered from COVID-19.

CDR3 DNA sequence: TGTGCCAGCAGCTTGGCGGGACACCTCTATGGCTACACCTTC. Amino acid sequence: CASSLAGHLYGYTF. The chain combines TRBV5-5 with TRBJ1-2, with D maybe TRBD1 (6 bases). This CDR3 comprises 14 residues. Trimming shortened V by 0 bases and J by 4 bases, and 10 bases separated the two germline ends. Per germline, CDR1 SGHKS and CDR2 YYEKEE (reference sequence).